The clone carrying this TCR beta chain was observed a handful of times. The sample originates from a study of beta chain features in type 1 diabetes. Every isolated RNA sample was fully reverse transcribed, so sequencing captured expressed TCRB transcripts. Repertoires were generated with immunoSEQ multiplex PCR, while TCRdb's copy carries only in-frame clones and drops some. This table holds hundreds of thousands of clones, less than 20% found once. The clonotype originates from a young man in good health. Material: naive CD4+ T cells from blood.

CDR3 in amino acids: CASSRTSGTDTQYF. The CDR3 bases are TGTGCCAGCAGCAGGACTAGCGGGACAGATACGCAGTATTTT. The chain joins TRBV7-6 to TRBJ2-3, with 11 bases identical to TRBD2. Germline CDR1 is SGHVS and CDR2 is FNYEAQ. V lost 5 bases, J lost 3 bases, and 1 base stayed unmatched. The CDR3 covers 14 residues.